The rows below give T cell receptor beta chains drawn from one sample of a study of blood T cell repertoires in COVID-19. Here immunoSEQ multiplex PCR was the method, and the copy in TCRdb shows in-frame clones only, minus some. Of 200,000 to 300,000 clones in the sample, about 91% were seen once. Sequenced material: peripheral blood. The receptors were sampled from a person aged 18 to 30 with COVID-19, enrolled during active disease. The CDR3 runs from the conserved cysteine through the conserved F or W. D genes are given only for firm matches. Clone size is stated in some rows and not others, as once, few, many or a class when expanded.

>TRBJ1-1|TRBV3-1/TRBV3-2|.|.
TGTGCCAGCAGCCAAGATTTTCGGAGGGGATGGACTGAAGCTTTCTTT
CASSQDFRRGWTEAFF
>TRBJ2-5|TRBV24-1|.|.
TGTGCCACCAGTGAGCGCCTAAAACAAGAGACCCAGTACTTC
CATSERLKQETQYF
>TRBJ2-3|TRBV5-4|.|TRBD2
TGTGCCAGCAGCGGAGGACTAGCGGGGCTTACAGATACGCAGTATTTT
CASSGGLAGLTDTQYF
>TRBJ2-5|TRBV7-9|.|TRBD2
TGTGCCAGCAGCTTGCTAGCGGCTCAAGAGACCCAGTACTTC
CASSLLAAQETQYF
>TRBJ2-3|TRBV27|.|.
TGTGCCAGCAGTTTAACCAGGACAGCAACAGATACGCAGTATTTT
CASSLTRTATDTQYF
>TRBJ2-7|TRBV6-5|.|TRBD1
TGTGCCAGCAGTTACGGGACAGGGGGAATGGAGCAGTACTTC
CASSYGTGGMEQYF
>TRBJ2-7|TRBV3-1/TRBV3-2|.|TRBD2
TGTGCCAGCAGCCCCGGACTAGCGGGAGTTTTAGCCTACGAGCAGTACTTC
CASSPGLAGVLAYEQYF
>TRBJ1-2|TRBV29-1|few|.
TGCAGCGTTGAAGCAGGGATGGGCTACACCTTC
CSVEAGMGYTF
>TRBJ2-1|TRBV7-2|.|TRBD2
TGTGCCAGCAGCTTAATAGGCGGGAGTTCCTACAATGAGCAGTTCTTC
CASSLIGGSSYNEQFF
>TRBJ2-2|TRBV10-1|.|.
TGCGCCAGCAGTGAGTCGACAGAATACACCGGGGAGCTGTTTTTT
CASSESTEYTGELFF
>TRBJ1-2|TRBV5-4|once|.
TGTGCCAGCAGCTGGAGTATGGGGGCGGGCGGCTACACCTTC
CASSWSMGAGGYTF
>TRBJ1-1|TRBV19|.|.
TGTGCCAGTACCATACGTCCGGGCACTGAAGCTTTCTTT
CASTIRPGTEAFF
>TRBJ2-1|TRBV15|.|TRBD2
TGTGCCACCAGCGGTAGCCTAGCGGGAGCTAGCTCCTACAATGAGCAGTTCTTC
CATSGSLAGASSYNEQFF
>TRBJ2-7|TRBV6-5|.|TRBD2
TGTGCCACTACCCGGGGGGGGGACGCCTACGAGCAGTACTTC
CATTRGGDAYEQYF
>TRBJ2-5|TRBV6-5|.|TRBD1
TGTGCCAGCAGTTACGCCCTGACAGGGATCGAGACCCAGTACTTC
CASSYALTGIETQYF
>TRBJ2-7|TRBV2|.|TRBD2
TGTGCCAGCAGTTCTATAGCGGGAGTTTCCTACGAGCAGTACTTC
CASSSIAGVSYEQYF
>TRBJ2-7|TRBV2|once|TRBD2
TGTGCCAGCAGTGTCGCTAGCGGGATCTACGAGCAGTACTTC
CASSVASGIYEQYF
>TRBJ1-1|TRBV6-6|.|.
TGTGCCAGCAGTTACAGCGAGCTGAACACTGAAGCTTTCTTT
CASSYSELNTEAFF
>TRBJ1-5|TRBV19|.|.
TGTGCCAGTAAGGACGGGGTTATCAATCAGCCCCAGCATTTT
CASKDGVINQPQHF
>TRBJ2-1|TRBV4-1|.|.
TGCGCCAGCAGCAAGAACCACTTGACACTAACTAGCTCCTACAATGAGCAGTTCTTC
CASSKNHLTLTSSYNEQFF
>TRBJ2-7|TRBV28|.|.
TGTGCCAGCTCCAATGGGGGGGCGAGCTCCTACGAGCAGTACTTC
CASSNGGASSYEQYF
>TRBJ1-5|TRBV5-6|.|TRBD1
TGTGCCAGCAGCTTAGGACAGGGTTATCAGCCCCAGCATTTT
CASSLGQGYQPQHF
>TRBJ2-5|TRBV5-4|once|.
TGTGCCGGCTCCGGGGGAAACGAAGAGACCCAGTACTTC
CAGSGGNEETQYF
>TRBJ1-2|TRBV5-1|.|TRBD1
TGCGCCAGCACCCCCGACAGGGGGGTCTATGGCTACACCTTC
CASTPDRGVYGYTF
>TRBJ2-7|TRBV5-4|.|.
TGTGCCAGCAGCTTCCTTAACGAGCAGTACTTC
CASSFLNEQYF
>TRBJ2-5|TRBV4-3|.|.
TGCGCCAGCAGCCAATCCCCTGGGGGGGCAGAGACCCAGTACTTC
CASSQSPGGAETQYF
>TRBJ2-1|TRBV7-2|.|TRBD2
TGTGCCAGCAGCCCTCCCAGGACTAGCGGGAGTCGTCGTGTTGATGAGCAGTTCTTC
CASSPPRTSGSRRVDEQFF
>TRBJ2-5|TRBV7-9|.|.
TGTGCCAGCAGCAAAGTGACTAGACCCAACGGAGAGACCCAGTACTTC
CASSKVTRPNGETQYF
>TRBJ1-5|TRBV9|.|.
TGTGCCAGCAGCCCCCGGGGGGGGAGCAATCAGCCCCAGCATTTT
CASSPRGGSNQPQHF
>TRBJ2-1|TRBV4-1|.|.
TGCGCCAGCAGCCACCAAAGGCAGGGCTGGGATGAGCAGTTCTTC
CASSHQRQGWDEQFF
>TRBJ2-7|TRBV4-2|.|TRBD2
TGTGCCAGCAGTCCTCGGGCGGGAGCCTACGAGCAGTACTTC
CASSPRAGAYEQYF
>TRBJ2-7|TRBV12-5|.|.
TGTGCTAGTGGTTTGAGGCCGGGAGAAATGAGCGAGCAGTACTTC
CASGLRPGEMSEQYF
>TRBJ2-1|TRBV27|.|.
TGTGCCAGCTACACAAGACAGGCTAGCAGATCCTACAATGAGCAGTTCTTC
CASYTRQASRSYNEQFF
>TRBJ2-1|TRBV9|once|TRBD2
TGTGCCAGCAGCGCTCGGACTAGCGGATCCAACAATGAGCAGTTCTTC
CASSARTSGSNNEQFF
>TRBJ2-5|TRBV5-1|.|TRBD2
TGCGCCAGCAGCTTGCCTCTAGCGGGAGGGGGGGAGACCCAGTACTTC
CASSLPLAGGGETQYF
>TRBJ1-2|TRBV9|.|.
TGTGCCAGCAGCCCCCGGGGAGGGAATGGCTACACCTTC
CASSPRGGNGYTF
>TRBJ2-7|TRBV9|once|TRBD2
TGTGCCAGCAGCGGGTTCTTGGCTAGCGGGGTCCACGAGCAGTACTTC
CASSGFLASGVHEQYF
>TRBJ2-1|TRBV5-1|.|TRBD2
TGCGCCAGCAGCTTTTTAGCTAGCGGGAGTATCAATGAGCAGTTCTTC
CASSFLASGSINEQFF
>TRBJ2-7|TRBV10-2|.|.
TGCGCCAGCACCCTCGGGGGGCAGGATACCTCCTACGAGCAGTACTTC
CASTLGGQDTSYEQYF
>TRBJ2-1|TRBV27|.|.
TGTGCCAGCAGTTTATATAGTCCCATCAATGAGCAGTTCTTC
CASSLYSPINEQFF
>TRBJ2-3|TRBV7-8|once|.
TGTGCCAGCAGCACGCGCCTCAGGGAAACGCAGTATTTT
CASSTRLRETQYF
>TRBJ1-2|TRBV10-3|.|TRBD1
TGTGCCATCAGTGATGAAACAGGGGGCGCGGACTATGGCTACACCTTC
CAISDETGGADYGYTF
>TRBJ1-1|TRBV12-3/TRBV12-4|.|.
TGTGCCAGCAGCTCGAACACTGAAGCTTTCTTT
CASSSNTEAFF
>TRBJ2-7|TRBV6-5|.|TRBD1
TGTGCCAGCAGTTACCTGGACAGGGTCTCCTACGAGCAGTACTTC
CASSYLDRVSYEQYF
>TRBJ2-1|TRBV4-1|.|.
TGCGCCAGCAGCCAAGCGGACATAATTTCCGATGAGCAGTTCTTC
CASSQADIISDEQFF
>TRBJ1-2|TRBV4-3|.|.
TGCGCCAGCAGCCAAGAAGGATCCAGGGCGAACTATGGCTACACCTTC
CASSQEGSRANYGYTF
>TRBJ1-1|TRBV7-9|once|.
TGTGCCAGCAGCAGCCGGAGGACTGAAGCTTTCTTT
CASSSRRTEAFF
>TRBJ1-2|TRBV20-1|.|.
TGCAGTGCTCTGGGCCCGGGCTACACCTTC
CSALGPGYTF
>TRBJ1-1|TRBV6-1|few|.
TGTGCCAGCAGTGATAGGTCGACAGGGAACACTGAAGCTTTCTTT
CASSDRSTGNTEAFF
>TRBJ2-2|TRBV7-9|.|.
TGTGCCAGCAACGGAGGCCGATACACCGGGGAGCTGTTTTTT
CASNGGRYTGELFF
>TRBJ2-1|TRBV19|once|TRBD1
TGTGCCAGTAAAATAAGACAGGGGAACAATGAGCAGTTCTTC
CASKIRQGNNEQFF